Below, 31 T cell receptor beta chains from the same sample are listed, as sequenced in a study of PD-1 blockade in classical Hodgkin lymphoma. Profiling relied on immunoSEQ multiplex PCR, and the TCRdb table lists in-frame clones only, not all of them. The repertoire holds some 63,000 clones, more than 90% seen once, with more than 7.5% in the top ten. Relapses following autologous stem cell transplantation were seen in all patients, with brentuximab vedotin exposure varying. The sample was peripheral blood mononuclear cells (PBMCs), taken at baseline. The receptors come from a human donor with classical Hodgkin lymphoma.

The rearrangement joins TRBV6-1 to TRBJ1-2; D unclear. There are 10 residues in the CDR3. V was trimmed by 1 base and J by 9 bases, leaving 3 bases between them. Germline CDR1 reads MNHNS; CDR2 reads SASEGT. Here the CDR3 DNA reads TGTGCCAGCAGTGAAGACCGCTACACCTTC. This translates into CASSEDRYTF.

The rearrangement joins TRBV28 to TRBJ2-4; TRBD2 matches at 13 bases. Per the germline V gene, CDR1 is MDHEN and CDR2 is SYDVKM. The CDR3 totals 20 residues. The V and J ends lost 1 base and 0 bases, in that order; junction bases with no gene match: 9. The CDR3 loop is CASSLFPGLAGPLAKNIQYF. The DNA for the CDR3 is TGTGCCAGCAGTTTATTCCCGGGACTAGCGGGGCCTTTAGCCAAAAACATTCAGTACTTC. The full variable domain, completed using reference TRBV28 and TRBJ2-4, is DVKVTQSSRYLVKRTGEKVFLECVQDMDHENMFWYRQDPGLGLRLIYFSYDVKMKEKGDIPEGYSVSREKKERFSLILESASTNQTSMYLCASSLFPGLAGPLAKNIQYFGAGTRLSVL.

The V gene is TRBV19, the J gene TRBJ1-1, with D hard to call. The CDR3 loop spans 11 amino acids. Germline V gives CDR1 LNHDA, CDR2 SQIVND (reference sequence). The ends were cut back, 3 bases at V and 11 bases at J, with 10 bases in the middle. Here the CDR3 reads CASSIGSRAFF. As DNA, the CDR3 is TGTGCCAGTAGTATCGGTTCTAGGGCTTTCTTT.

The chain is built from TRBV2 and TRBJ1-1; no clear D. In germline, CDR1 is SNHLY, CDR2 FYNNEI. The CDR3 is made up of 13 amino acids. V was pared by 4 bases and J by 0 bases, with 6 bases between. CDR3 sequence: CASSVQVNTEAFF. In DNA form, the CDR3 reads TGTGCCAGCAGTGTTCAGGTGAACACTGAAGCTTTCTTT. The complete variable domain, with remaining parts taken from reference TRBV2 and TRBJ1-1, reads EPEVTQTPSHQVTQMGQEVILRCVPISNHLYFYWYRQILGQKVEFLVSFYNNEISEKSEIFDDQFSVERPDGSNFTLKIRSTKLEDSAMYFCASSVQVNTEAFFGQGTRLTVV.

The CDR3 here is CASRSFRGANYGYTF. In DNA form, the CDR3 reads TGTGCCAGCCGATCGTTTCGGGGCGCTAACTATGGCTACACCTTC. The V gene is TRBV7-9, the J gene TRBJ1-2; tentative D call: TRBD1 (5 bases). The CDR3 loop spans 15 amino acids. Germline V gene data show CDR1 as SEHNR and CDR2 as FQNEAQ (reference sequence). V was shortened by 8 bases and J by 0 bases, with 16 bases between the two germline ends.

In its sample, this clone was seen once. This chain joins TRBV2 and TRBJ2-7; D is perhaps TRBD2 (5 bases). Germline values: CDR1 SNHLY, CDR2 FYNNEI. The ends were cut back, 3 bases at V and 0 bases at J, with 9 bases in the middle. This CDR3 has 14 residues. DNA of the CDR3: TGTGCCAGCAGTGACCCGGGGATCTCCTACGAGCAGTACTTC. Its protein product is CASSDPGISYEQYF.

V usage is TRBV28 and J usage is TRBJ2-7; 10 bases agree with TRBD1. CDR3 length: 16 amino acids. V was pared by 7 bases and J by 5 bases, with 14 bases of the junction left unmatched. The germline V gene has CDR1 MDHEN and CDR2 SYDVKM. The CDR3 is CASKARGSGQGNEQYF. The CDR3 DNA is TGTGCCAGCAAGGCGAGGGGGTCGGGACAGGGGAACGAGCAGTACTTC. Based on the CDR3 plus reference TRBV28 and TRBJ2-7, the full variable domain is DVKVTQSSRYLVKRTGEKVFLECVQDMDHENMFWYRQDPGLGLRLIYFSYDVKMKEKGDIPEGYSVSREKKERFSLILESASTNQTSMYLCASKARGSGQGNEQYFGPGTRLTVT.

The CDR3 sequence: CASSLRGWRPQHF. CDR3 in DNA: TGTGCCAGCAGTTTAAGGGGGTGGCGGCCCCAGCATTTT. This chain connects TRBV28 to TRBJ1-5, with D perhaps TRBD1 (6 bases). Trimming removed 2 bases from V and 9 bases from J, with 11 bases in between. Germline V gene sequence: CDR1 MDHEN, CDR2 SYDVKM. The CDR3 contains 13 residues.

This clone was seen once. This chain uses TRBV7-8 with TRBJ1-4; no definite D call. Between the trimmed V and J ends, which lost 6 bases and 0 bases, there was a span of 8 bases. The CDR3 runs to 14 residues. Looked up from germline, CDR1 is SGHVS and CDR2 is FQNEAQ. The CDR3: CASSQETTNEKLFF. The CDR3 DNA is TGTGCCAGCAGTCAGGAAACAACTAATGAAAAACTGTTTTTT.

The chain employs TRBV5-6 and TRBJ2-7; no clear D gene. Germline assignment: CDR1 SGHDT and CDR2 YYEEEE. This CDR3 is built from 13 residues. V dropped 0 bases and J dropped 2 bases, with 6 bases sitting between them. The CDR3 region is CASSLAPAYEQYF. For the CDR3, the DNA is TGTGCCAGCAGCTTGGCCCCAGCCTACGAGCAGTACTTC.

The CDR3 coding sequence is TGTGCCAGTAGTATTGACGGCGGGAGAAACAATGAGCAGTTCTTC. It codes for CASSIDGGRNNEQFF. The chain links TRBV19 to TRBJ2-1, with 7 positions matching TRBD2. The germline CDR1 and CDR2 sequences are LNHDA and SQIVND (reference sequence). The CDR3 covers 15 residues. V was clipped by 3 bases and J by 5 bases; unmatched bases: 7.

This chain connects TRBV11-2 to TRBJ2-7; 8 bases agree with TRBD1. V dropped 1 base and J dropped 3; count of bases not matched to a gene: 2. This CDR3 is built from 14 residues. Germline V lookup: CDR1 SGHAT, CDR2 FQNNGV. For the CDR3, the DNA is TGTGCCAGCAGCTTAGGAACAGGGGGCTACGAGCAGTACTTC. Residues: CASSLGTGGYEQYF.

The chain is built from TRBV6-4 and TRBJ1-1; D is unclear. The CDR3 consists of 13 residues. The germline V gene has CDR1 MRHNA and CDR2 SNTAGT. V lost 4 bases, J lost 2 bases, and 8 bases lay in between. The CDR3 sequence is CASSAGFNTEAFF. As DNA, the CDR3 is TGTGCCAGCAGTGCAGGTTTTAACACTGAAGCTTTCTTT.

The chain combines TRBV5-6 with TRBJ1-5; D is unresolved. CDR1 and CDR2 (germline): SGHDT, YYEEEE. The CDR3 is made up of 13 amino acids. The ends were cut back, 4 bases at V and 4 bases at J, with 9 bases in the middle. The CDR3 loop reads CASSLSGNQPQHF. CDR3 coding DNA: TGTGCCAGCAGCCTCTCGGGAAATCAGCCCCAGCATTTT.

This clone came up once. CDR3 protein: CASQVGFTDTQYF. The CDR3 DNA reads TGTGCCAGTCAAGTGGGCTTCACAGATACGCAGTATTTT. The J gene is TRBJ2-3, the V gene TRBV19, with unresolved D. The V end was cut by 8 bases, the J end by 2 bases, with 11 bases between. The CDR3 contains 13 residues. Germline lookup yields CDR1 LNHDA and CDR2 SQIVND (reference sequence).

The chain links TRBV18 to TRBJ1-1; the D is unclear. The CDR3 sequence is 12 residues long. V gave up 3 bases and J gave up 1 base, with 3 bases separating them. CDR1 and CDR2 from the germline V gene are KGHSH and LQKENI. The CDR3 DNA reads as TGTGCCAGCTCACCGCAGAACACTGAAGCTTTCTTT. This gives the protein CASSPQNTEAFF.

This chain's CDR3 is CASSLGGDSQPQHF. CDR3 DNA: TGTGCCAGCAGCTTAGGAGGGGACAGTCAGCCCCAGCATTTT. The V and J genes are TRBV7-9 and TRBJ1-5; 7 nucleotides line up with TRBD1. The CDR3 totals 14 residues. CDR1 is SEHNR, CDR2 FQNEAQ, per germline (reference sequence). The V segment lost 1 base and the J segment 6 bases; nucleotides outside the gene matches: 3.

This clone came up once. The CDR3 here is CASSQGLAGGESNEQFF. Written as DNA, the CDR3 is TGTGCCAGCAGCCAAGGACTAGCGGGGGGGGAATCCAATGAGCAGTTCTTC. The chain uses TRBV4-2 and TRBJ2-1; 14 bases line up with TRBD2. The J segment lost 6 bases and the V segment lost 1 base, leaving 5 bases of the junction unmatched. This CDR3 comprises 17 residues. Germline V CDR1 and CDR2: LGHNA, YNFKEQ.

The chain joins TRBV21-1 to TRBJ2-7; the table calls TRBD2, which could not be checked here. TRBV21-1 is listed as a pseudogene. The CDR3 is 15 residues long. The CDR3 DNA follows: TGTGCCAGCAGCAAAGTAGGGACTTGCCCCTACGAGCAGTACTTC. Translated: CASSKVGTCPYEQYF.

This clone was recorded only once. The rearrangement joins TRBV2 to TRBJ2-3, with 9 bases matching TRBD2. The ends lost 1 base at V and 1 base at J; junction bases unmatched: 0. Germline assignment: CDR1 SNHLY and CDR2 FYNNEI. This CDR3 comprises 15 residues. The CDR3: CASSEGGGGTDTQYF. CDR3 nucleotides: TGTGCCAGCAGTGAAGGCGGGGGGGGCACAGATACGCAGTATTTT.

The V and J genes are TRBV9 and TRBJ2-3; TRBD2 matches 7 bases. V lost 4 bases, J lost 2 bases, and 7 bases stayed unmatched. The CDR3 loop spans 15 amino acids. Germline values: CDR1 SGDLS, CDR2 YYNGEE. CDR3 protein: CASSKTSQLTDTQYF. CDR3 nucleotides: TGTGCCAGCAGCAAGACTAGCCAACTCACAGATACGCAGTATTTT.

This clone was counted between two and nine times. Other DNA sequences in this specimen translate into the identical CDR3. This CDR3 is CASSFPTGANYGYTF. Here the CDR3 DNA reads TGTGCCAGCAGTTTCCCTACAGGAGCTAACTATGGCTACACCTTC. The rearrangement links TRBV28 to TRBJ1-2, with a weak D call TRBD1 (5 bases). The CDR3 covers 15 residues. The germline gives CDR1 MDHEN, CDR2 SYDVKM. V lost 3 bases to trimming and J lost 0 bases, with 11 bases between them.

The gene calls are TRBV27 and TRBJ2-2; D is perhaps TRBD1 (6 bases). The CDR3 runs to 17 residues. The ends were cut back, 2 bases at V and 4 bases at J, with 17 bases in the middle. Germline CDR1 and CDR2: MNHEY and SMNVEV (reference sequence). CDR3 sequence (DNA): TGTGCCAGCAGTTTACTCTCATCACAGGGCAGCACCGGGGAGCTGTTTTTT. Translating it yields CASSLLSSQGSTGELFF.

The chain recombines TRBV6-1 with TRBJ2-3; D remains ambiguous. V dropped 6 bases and J dropped 7 bases, with 17 bases sitting between them. This CDR3 has 14 amino acids. Germline V gene sequence: CDR1 MNHNS, CDR2 SASEGT. CDR3 bases: TGTGCCAGCAGGGACGGTCTCATGCTTAATACGCAGTATTTT. Protein product: CASRDGLMLNTQYF.

This clone was seen once. The chain has TRBV28 and TRBJ1-1, with 9 bases identical to TRBD1. The J segment lost 1 base and the V segment lost 2 bases, leaving 8 bases of the junction unmatched. The CDR3 sequence is 17 residues long. Germline V gene data show CDR1 as MDHEN and CDR2 as SYDVKM. DNA for the CDR3: TGTGCCAGCAGTTTAGGCCGGGACAGGGAAACGAACACTGAAGCTTTCTTT. Protein sequence: CASSLGRDRETNTEAFF. Combining the CDR3 with reference TRBV28 and TRBJ1-1 gives the whole variable domain DVKVTQSSRYLVKRTGEKVFLECVQDMDHENMFWYRQDPGLGLRLIYFSYDVKMKEKGDIPEGYSVSREKKERFSLILESASTNQTSMYLCASSLGRDRETNTEAFFGQGTRLTVV.

This clone appeared once. The V call is TRBV28, the J call TRBJ1-4, with D uncertain. Germline V gene lookup returns CDR1 MDHEN and CDR2 SYDVKM. Trimming removed 3 bases at V and 11 bases at J, with 7 bases between. CDR3 length: 11 residues. The CDR3 reads CASSFEHKLFF. The DNA of the CDR3 is TGTGCCAGCAGTTTCGAGCACAAACTGTTTTTT.

The chain links TRBV7-9 to TRBJ2-7; D is possibly TRBD1 or TRBD2 (5 bases each). The CDR3 length is 14 residues. Trimming cost V 1 base and J 3 bases, with 10 bases left between them. The germline V gene encodes CDR1 SEHNR and CDR2 FQNEAQ (reference sequence). DNA of the CDR3: TGTGCCAGCAGCTTAGGGGGGATTCGCTACGAGCAGTACTTC. Protein: CASSLGGIRYEQYF.

CDR3 residues: CASSLVYQGVGETQYF. The CDR3 nucleotides are TGCGCCAGCAGCTTGGTTTACCAGGGGGTAGGAGAGACCCAGTACTTC. The genes are TRBV5-1 and TRBJ2-5, with 7 nucleotides matching TRBD1. This CDR3 has 16 amino acids. Germline CDR1 SGHRS, CDR2 YFSETQ. Trimming at V came to 0 bases and at J to 4 bases, leaving 9 bases not matched to a gene.

By frequency in the sample, this clone is medium-sized. This chain joins TRBV14 and TRBJ2-7; no firm D call. V was cut by 1 base and J by 0 bases, with 13 bases left in between. Germline CDR1 and CDR2: SGHDN and FVKESK. CDR3 length equals 16 residues. CDR3: CASSQGVSTASYEQYF. Written as DNA, the CDR3 is TGTGCCAGCAGCCAAGGGGTCTCGACCGCCTCCTACGAGCAGTACTTC.

This rearrangement joins TRBV11-3 to TRBJ2-1; TRBD1 matches at 8 bases. The germline gives CDR1 SGHNT, CDR2 YENEEA. The J segment lost 15 bases and the V segment lost 5 bases, leaving 12 bases of the junction unmatched. This CDR3 spans 13 amino acids. DNA for the CDR3: TGTGCCAGCAGCCGGACAGGGTCCCCCCAGCTGTTCTTC. Amino acids: CASSRTGSPQLFF.

The rearrangement joins TRBV13 to TRBJ1-1; D gene unclear. Germline V gene data show CDR1 as PRHDT and CDR2 as FYEKMQ (reference sequence). The length of the CDR3 is 11 residues. Trimming removed 9 bases from V and 8 bases from J, with 13 bases in between. In DNA, the CDR3 is TGTGCCAGTTCGGGGTATGGCGAAGCTTTCTTT. It codes for CASSGYGEAFF.